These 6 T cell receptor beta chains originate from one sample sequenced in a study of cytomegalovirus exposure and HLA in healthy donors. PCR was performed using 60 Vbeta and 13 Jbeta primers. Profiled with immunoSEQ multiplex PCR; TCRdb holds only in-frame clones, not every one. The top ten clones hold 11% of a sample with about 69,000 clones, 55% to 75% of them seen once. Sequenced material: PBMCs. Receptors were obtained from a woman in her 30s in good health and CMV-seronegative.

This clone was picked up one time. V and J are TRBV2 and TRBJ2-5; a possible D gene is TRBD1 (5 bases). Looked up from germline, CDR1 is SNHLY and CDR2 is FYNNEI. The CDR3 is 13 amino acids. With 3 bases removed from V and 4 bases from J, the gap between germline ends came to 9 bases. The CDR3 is CASSDRVLETQYF. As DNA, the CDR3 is TGTGCCAGCAGTGACAGGGTTTTAGAGACCCAGTACTTC.

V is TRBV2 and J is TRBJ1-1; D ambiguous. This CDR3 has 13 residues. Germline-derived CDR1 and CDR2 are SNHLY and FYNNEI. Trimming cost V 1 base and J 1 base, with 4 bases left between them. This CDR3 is CASSEDTNTEAFF. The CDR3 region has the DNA TGTGCCAGCAGTGAAGACACGAACACTGAAGCTTTCTTT. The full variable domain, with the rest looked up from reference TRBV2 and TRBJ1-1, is EPEVTQTPSHQVTQMGQEVILRCVPISNHLYFYWYRQILGQKVEFLVSFYNNEISEKSEIFDDQFSVERPDGSNFTLKIRSTKLEDSAMYFCASSEDTNTEAFFGQGTRLTVV.

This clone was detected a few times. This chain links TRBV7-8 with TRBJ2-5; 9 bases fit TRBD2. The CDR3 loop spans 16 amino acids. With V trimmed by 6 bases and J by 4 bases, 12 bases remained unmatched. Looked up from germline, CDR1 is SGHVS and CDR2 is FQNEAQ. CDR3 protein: CASRLRAGGAVETQYF. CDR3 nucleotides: TGTGCCAGCAGATTGCGAGCGGGGGGTGCAGTAGAGACCCAGTACTTC.

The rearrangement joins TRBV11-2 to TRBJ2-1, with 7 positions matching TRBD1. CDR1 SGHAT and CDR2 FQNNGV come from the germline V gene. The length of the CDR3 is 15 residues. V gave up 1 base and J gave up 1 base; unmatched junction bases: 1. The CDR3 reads CASSLGQGSYNEQFF. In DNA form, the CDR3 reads TGTGCCAGCAGCTTAGGACAGGGATCCTACAATGAGCAGTTCTTC.

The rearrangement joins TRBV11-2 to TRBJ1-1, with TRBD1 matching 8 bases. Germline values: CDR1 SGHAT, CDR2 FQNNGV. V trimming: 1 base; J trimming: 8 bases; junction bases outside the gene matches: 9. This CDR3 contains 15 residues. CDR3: CASSLVNRQGAEAFF. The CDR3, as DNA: TGTGCCAGCAGCTTAGTGAACAGGCAGGGGGCGGAAGCTTTCTTT.

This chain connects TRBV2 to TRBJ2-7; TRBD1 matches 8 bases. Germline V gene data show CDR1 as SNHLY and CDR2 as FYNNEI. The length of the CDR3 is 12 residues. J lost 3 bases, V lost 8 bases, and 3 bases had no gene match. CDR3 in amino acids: CASRDRGYEQYF. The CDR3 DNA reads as TGTGCCAGCCGCGACAGGGGCTACGAGCAGTACTTC. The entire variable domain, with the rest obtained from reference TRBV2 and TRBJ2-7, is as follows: EPEVTQTPSHQVTQMGQEVILRCVPISNHLYFYWYRQILGQKVEFLVSFYNNEISEKSEIFDDQFSVERPDGSNFTLKIRSTKLEDSAMYFCASRDRGYEQYFGPGTRLTVT.